These 4 T cell receptor beta chains share one sample of origin, sequenced in a study of CD8 T cells in ankylosing spondylitis. Using its own MiXCR run on the 5' RACE reads, TCRdb lists one record per CDR3 protein. Of about 39,000 distinct CDR3 sequences in the sample, 3% to 3.5% were seen once. What was sequenced was blood, either unsorted or a sorted T cell fraction (not recorded which). These receptors all come from a male donor with ankylosing spondylitis or in good health (not recorded which).

This clonotype was observed many times. J is TRBJ2-3 and V is TRBV9; 9 nucleotides agree with TRBD1. The CDR3 loop spans 15 amino acids. CDR1 and CDR2 (germline): SGDLS, YYNGEE. V trimming: 6 bases; J trimming: 8 bases; junction bases outside the gene matches: 13. The CDR3 spells CASNPGQGPVSTQYF. The CDR3, as DNA: TGTGCCAGCAACCCAGGACAGGGGCCAGTTAGTACGCAGTATTTT.

This clonotype came up many times. The V gene is TRBV9, the J gene TRBJ2-1; TRBD1 agrees at 8 bases. Looked up from germline, CDR1 is SGDLS and CDR2 is YYNGEE. Germline trimming cut 2 bases from V and 5 bases from J; bases unmatched to any gene: 9. The CDR3 has 16 amino acids. The CDR3 reads CASSVLGQGNNNEQFF. In nucleotides, the CDR3 is TGTGCCAGCAGCGTCCTCGGACAGGGAAATAACAATGAGCAGTTCTTC. Variable domain in full (rest from reference TRBV9 and TRBJ2-1): DSGVTQTPKHLITATGQRVTLRCSPRSGDLSVYWYQQSLDQGLQFLIQYYNGEERAKGNILERFSAQQFPDLHSELNLSSLELGDSALYFCASSVLGQGNNNEQFFGPGTRLTVL.

In its sample, this clonotype was seen many times. The rearrangement uses TRBV9 and TRBJ2-1; D is possibly TRBD2 (7 bases). V lost 0 bases, J lost 7 bases, and 17 bases lay in between. This CDR3 region has 16 residues. CDR1 SGDLS and CDR2 YYNGEE come from the germline V gene. CDR3 in DNA: TGTGCCAGCAGCGTAGAGGTGGGGGGGCACCGAAATGAGCAGTTCTTC. Encoded protein: CASSVEVGGHRNEQFF.

In this sample, this clonotype turned up many times. The chain has TRBV7-6 and TRBJ2-1; 7 bases fit TRBD2. J gave up 1 base and V 4 bases, and 7 bases lay outside the gene matches. This CDR3 contains 16 residues. Germline V gene sequence: CDR1 SGHVS, CDR2 FNYEAQ. CDR3: CASSSETSLSYNEQFF. In DNA, the CDR3 is TGTGCCAGCAGCTCGGAGACTAGCCTATCCTACAATGAGCAGTTCTTC.